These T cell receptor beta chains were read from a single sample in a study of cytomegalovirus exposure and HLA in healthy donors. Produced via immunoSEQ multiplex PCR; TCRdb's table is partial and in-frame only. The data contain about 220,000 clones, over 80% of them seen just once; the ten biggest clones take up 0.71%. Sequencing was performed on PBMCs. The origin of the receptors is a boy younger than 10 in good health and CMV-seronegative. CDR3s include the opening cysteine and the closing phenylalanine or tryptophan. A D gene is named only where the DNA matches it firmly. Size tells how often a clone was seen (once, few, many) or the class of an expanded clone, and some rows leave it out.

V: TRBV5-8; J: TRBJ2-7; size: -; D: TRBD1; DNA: TGTGCCAGCAGCGTGGGGCATGGGACAGGGGGCTACGAGCAGTACTTC; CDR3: CASSVGHGTGGYEQYF
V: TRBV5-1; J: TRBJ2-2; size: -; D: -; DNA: TGCGCCAGCAGCAGGGTGCTAGAGGGGAGGTTCACCGGGGAGCTGTTTTTT; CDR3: CASSRVLEGRFTGELFF
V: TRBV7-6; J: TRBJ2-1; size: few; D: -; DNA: TGTGCCAGCAGCCCCTCAGGGAACAATGAGCAGTTCTTC; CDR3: CASSPSGNNEQFF
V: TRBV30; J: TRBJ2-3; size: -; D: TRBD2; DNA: TGTGCCTGCAGGACTAGCGGGGGGAGTAGCGATACGCAGTATTTT; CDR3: CACRTSGGSSDTQYF
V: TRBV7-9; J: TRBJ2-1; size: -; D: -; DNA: TGTTCCAGCAGCTTGGGTAGCGGTGAATCTGGTGAGCAGTTCTTC; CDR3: CSSSLGSGESGEQFF
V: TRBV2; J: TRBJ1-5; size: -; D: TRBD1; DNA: TGTGCCAGCAGTGAACAGGGGGCTCCCCCTTTTAGCAATCAGCCCCAGCATTTT; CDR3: CASSEQGAPPFSNQPQHF
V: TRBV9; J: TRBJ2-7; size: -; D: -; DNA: TGTGCCAGCAGCGTAGATCCCGCCGGGGGAAACTACGAGCAGTACTTC; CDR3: CASSVDPAGGNYEQYF
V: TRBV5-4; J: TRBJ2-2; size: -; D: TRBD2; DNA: TGTGCCAGCAGCTCGCGGACTAGCGGGGGGGCCGGGGAGCTGTTTTTT; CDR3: CASSSRTSGGAGELFF
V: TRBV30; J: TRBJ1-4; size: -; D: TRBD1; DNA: TGTGCCTGGAGTGGTCAGGGGGGACGGGAAAAACTGTTTTTT; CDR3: CAWSGQGGREKLFF
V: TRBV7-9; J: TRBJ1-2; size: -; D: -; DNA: TGTGCCAGCAGCCCCACTAGTTATGGCTACACCTTC; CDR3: CASSPTSYGYTF
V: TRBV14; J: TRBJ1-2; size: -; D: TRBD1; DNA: TGTGCCAGCAGCGAATACCAGGGGGCGGGAGGCTACACCTTC; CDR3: CASSEYQGAGGYTF
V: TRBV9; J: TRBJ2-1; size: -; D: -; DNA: TGTGCCAGCAGCCCTCCGGACCGGGACTCTAATGAGCAGTTCTTC; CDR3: CASSPPDRDSNEQFF
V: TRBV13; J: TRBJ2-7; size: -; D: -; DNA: TGTGCCAGCAGCTTAGGGACAGAGTGGGAGCAGTACTTC; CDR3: CASSLGTEWEQYF
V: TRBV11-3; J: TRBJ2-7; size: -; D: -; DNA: TGTGCCAGCAGCTTAGATGGACACGTCCTTAGCGAGCAGTACTTC; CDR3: CASSLDGHVLSEQYF
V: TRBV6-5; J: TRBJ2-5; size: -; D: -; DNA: TGTGCCAGCAGTTACTCAAGACAGCAAGAGACCCAGTACTTC; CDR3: CASSYSRQQETQYF
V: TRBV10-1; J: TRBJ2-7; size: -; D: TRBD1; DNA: TGCGCCAGCAGTGGCCGGGACAGGCCCTACGAGCAGTACTTC; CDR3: CASSGRDRPYEQYF
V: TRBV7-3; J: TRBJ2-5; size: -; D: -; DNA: TGTGCCAGCAGCTTATATCCAGGCCAAGAGACCCAGTACTTC; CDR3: CASSLYPGQETQYF
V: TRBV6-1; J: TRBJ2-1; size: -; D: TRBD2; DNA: TGTGCCAGCAGTGCCTGGATAGCGGGAATCTCTCCCCACAATGAGCAGTTCTTC; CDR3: CASSAWIAGISPHNEQFF
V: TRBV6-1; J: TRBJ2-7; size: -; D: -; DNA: TGTGCCAGCAAGGCAGGGACCTACGAGCAGTACTTC; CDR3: CASKAGTYEQYF